Presented here are 20 T cell receptor beta chains from one specimen sequenced in a study of response to subunit inactivated influenza vaccine. TCRdb re-derived calls from the RT-PCR reads in MiXCR, one entry per CDR3 protein. The table records about 800,000 distinct CDR3 sequences, 21% of them present only once. Sequenced material: PBMCs from blood, taken less than 6 days after vaccination. These receptors all stem from a man aged 45-60 years who received an inactivated influenza vaccine.

This clonotype has a handful of counts. The CDR3 region is CASSLLAGWEQFF. CDR3 DNA: TGTGCCAGCAGTTTACTAGCGGGGTGGGAGCAGTTCTTC. The V and J genes are TRBV12-3 or TRBV12-4 and TRBJ2-1; 9 bases fit TRBD2. Trimming at V came to 2 bases and at J to 10 bases, leaving 3 bases not matched to a gene. The CDR3 covers 13 residues.

The chain employs TRBV29-1 and TRBJ2-2, with D unresolved. V was clipped by 1 base and J by 2 bases, with 8 bases between them. Germline V gives CDR1 SQVTM, CDR2 ANQGSEA. The CDR3 length is 14 residues. The CDR3 is CSVEGPGNTGELFF. CDR3 in DNA: TGCAGCGTTGAAGGGCCAGGCAACACCGGGGAGCTGTTTTTT.

This clonotype came up many times. The chain recombines TRBV20-1 with TRBJ2-5; TRBD1 or TRBD2 may be the D gene (5 bases each). The V gene lost 5 bases and the J gene lost 2 bases, with 6 bases spanning the gap. CDR1 and CDR2 from the germline V gene are DFQATT and SNEGSKA (reference sequence). This CDR3 has 11 residues. CDR3 DNA: TGCAGTGCTGGGGGACAAGAGACCCAGTACTTC. Translated: CSAGGQETQYF.

This clonotype came up many times. This sequence joins TRBV7-2 and TRBJ2-2, with D unresolved. Per the germline V gene, CDR1 is SGHTA and CDR2 is FQGNSA. V lost 7 bases to trimming and J lost 3 bases, with 6 bases between them. The CDR3 contains 12 residues. The CDR3 loop reads CASKLYTGELFF. The CDR3 bases are TGTGCCAGCAAGCTTTACACCGGGGAGCTGTTTTTT.

Only a few counts were recorded for this clonotype. V is TRBV7-6 and J is TRBJ1-5; 8 bases are shared with TRBD1. The V gene end was trimmed by 2 bases and the J gene end by 3 bases; junction bases not matched to a gene: 3. Germline V gives CDR1 SGHVS, CDR2 FNYEAQ. The CDR3 length is 15 residues. DNA for the CDR3: TGTGCCAGCAGCTTAAGGACAGGGTTCAATCAGCCCCAGCATTTT. It yields the protein CASSLRTGFNQPQHF.

The chain links TRBV29-1 to TRBJ1-1, with a possible D match to TRBD1 (5 bases). From germline, CDR1 is SQVTM and CDR2 ANQGSEA. The CDR3 covers 13 residues. Trimming left V 7 bases short and J 6 bases short, with 18 bases between. CDR3 amino acids: CSAEGQGPPEAFF. The CDR3 nucleotides are TGCAGCGCCGAGGGCCAGGGTCCCCCTGAAGCTTTCTTT.

The chain uses TRBV10-3 and TRBJ2-3; D ambiguous. V lost 5 bases and J 2 bases, leaving 5 bases between the germline ends. The germline CDR1 and CDR2 sequences are ENHRY and SYGVKD. This CDR3 region has 12 residues. The CDR3 loop is CAISPYTDTQYF. The CDR3 DNA reads as TGTGCCATCAGTCCATACACAGATACGCAGTATTTT.

The V call is TRBV9, the J call TRBJ2-3; 8 nucleotides align to TRBD1. This CDR3 has 15 amino acids. Trimming removed 3 bases from V and 5 bases from J; junction bases left unmatched: 8. CDR1 and CDR2 (germline): SGDLS, YYNGEE. This chain's CDR3 is CASSGEQGVEDTQYF. In nucleotides, the CDR3 is TGTGCCAGCAGCGGGGAACAGGGGGTAGAAGATACGCAGTATTTT.

This clonotype was found many times. The chain uses TRBV18 and TRBJ2-2; perhaps TRBD2 as D (5 bases). V was trimmed by 3 bases and J by 1 base, leaving 15 bases between them. CDR3 size: 17 residues. Per the germline V gene, CDR1 is KGHSH and CDR2 is LQKENI. The CDR3 reads CASSPRSLGENTGELFF. CDR3 sequence (DNA): TGTGCCAGCTCACCTCGATCTCTGGGAGAGAACACCGGGGAGCTGTTTTTT. The variable domain in full, with the rest retrieved from reference TRBV18 and TRBJ2-2, is NAGVMQNPRHLVRRRGQEARLRCSPMKGHSHVYWYRQLPEEGLKFMVYLQKENIIDESGMPKERFSAEFPKEGPSILRIQQVVRGDSAAYFCASSPRSLGENTGELFFGEGSRLTVL.

This chain uses TRBV29-1 with TRBJ2-3, with 9 bases aligning to TRBD2. Germline-derived CDR1 and CDR2 are SQVTM and ANQGSEA. The CDR3 has 15 amino acids. Germline trimming cut 7 bases from V and 6 bases from J; bases unmatched to any gene: 14. CDR3 DNA sequence: TGCAGCGCCGGTACCAGCGGGAGGAGGTGGGATACGCAGTATTTT. Amino acid sequence: CSAGTSGRRWDTQYF.

This clonotype was detected a few times. The chain is built from TRBV3-1 and TRBJ1-6; TRBD1 is a possible D gene (5 bases). Germline V gives CDR1 LGHDT, CDR2 YNNKEL (reference sequence). There are 13 residues in the CDR3. The ends were cut back, 7 bases at V and 7 bases at J, with 11 bases in the middle. CDR3 in DNA: TGTGCCAGCACCGGGACCCCCAATTCACCCCTCCACTTT. It is translated as CASTGTPNSPLHF.

The J gene is TRBJ2-3, the V gene TRBV5-1, with D unresolved. The germline gives CDR1 SGHRS, CDR2 YFSETQ. CDR3 size: 15 residues. Trimming cost V 0 bases and J 2 bases, with 10 bases left between them. The CDR3 reads CASSLDDTPTDTQYF. CDR3 in DNA: TGCGCCAGCAGCTTGGACGACACCCCCACAGATACGCAGTATTTT.

This clonotype has more than one count but fewer than ten. The chain carries TRBV29-1 and TRBJ1-2, with 7 bases aligning to TRBD1. Germline lookup yields CDR1 SQVTM and CDR2 ANQGSEA. The V segment lost 5 bases and the J segment 2 bases; nucleotides outside the gene matches: 8. The CDR3 loop spans 14 amino acids. Written as DNA, the CDR3 is TGCAGCGTTTCCCTCTTGGACAGGAACTATGGCTACACCTTC. Translating it yields CSVSLLDRNYGYTF.

The chain carries TRBV5-1 and TRBJ2-7; D is perhaps TRBD1 (6 bases). The V end was cut by 1 base, the J end by 0 bases, with 11 bases between. CDR1 and CDR2 from the germline V gene are SGHRS and YFSETQ. The CDR3 length is 15 residues. The CDR3 spells CASSLTGLGSYEQYF. The CDR3 DNA reads TGCGCCAGCAGCTTGACAGGGCTGGGCTCCTACGAGCAGTACTTC.

This clonotype was counted many times. The V call is TRBV5-6, the J call TRBJ2-3; D is possibly TRBD2 (5 bases). This CDR3 spans 15 amino acids. Germline V lookup: CDR1 SGHDT, CDR2 YYEEEE. Between the trimmed V and J ends, which lost 4 bases and 7 bases, there was a span of 19 bases. DNA for the CDR3: TGTGCCAGCAGCCCAGTGCCGGGAAGCGAGCATACGCAGTATTTT. It is translated as CASSPVPGSEHTQYF.

The rearrangement links TRBV20-1 to TRBJ1-3, with TRBD1 matching over 9 bases. CDR1 is DFQATT, CDR2 SNEGSKA, per germline (reference sequence). Trimming cost V 6 bases and J 2 bases; bases outside gene matches: 5. The CDR3 runs 14 residues. CDR3 nucleotides: TGCAGTGCCATCACAGGGGGCGCTGGAAACACCATATATTTT. Translation gives CSAITGGAGNTIYF.

This clonotype has a handful of counts. The J gene is TRBJ2-3, the V gene TRBV5-1; D possibly corresponds to TRBD1 (6 bases). Trimming pared 1 base from V and 2 bases from J, leaving 8 bases between. This CDR3 contains 14 residues. The germline V gene has CDR1 SGHRS and CDR2 YFSETQ. The DNA of the CDR3 is TGCGCCAGCAGCTTGCCAGGGGACACAGATACGCAGTATTTT. It codes for CASSLPGDTDTQYF.

This rearrangement joins TRBV15 to TRBJ2-7; no clear D. Germline loops: CDR1 LNHNV, CDR2 YYDKDF (reference sequence). The CDR3 is 13 residues long. The germline V and J ends were trimmed by 0 bases and 2 bases, with 5 bases remaining between them. Written as DNA, the CDR3 is TGTGCCACCAGCAGAGACCAGACCTACGAGCAGTACTTC. Amino acids: CATSRDQTYEQYF.

The rearrangement uses TRBV11-2 and TRBJ2-3; D unclear. This CDR3 contains 15 residues. The ends were cut back, 3 bases at V and 2 bases at J, with 12 bases in the middle. Germline assignment: CDR1 SGHAT and CDR2 FQNNGV. The CDR3 loop reads CASSFRWPDTDTQYF. The CDR3 bases are TGTGCCAGCAGCTTTCGATGGCCCGACACAGATACGCAGTATTTT. Supplemented by reference TRBV11-2 and TRBJ2-3, the full variable domain reads EAGVAQSPRYKIIEKRQSVAFWCNPISGHATLYWYQQILGQGPKLLIQFQNNGVVDDSQLPKDRFSAERLKGVDSTLKIQPAKLEDSAVYLCASSFRWPDTDTQYFGPGTRLTVL.

This rearrangement joins TRBV29-1 to TRBJ2-1, with D unresolved. Germline CDR1 and CDR2: SQVTM and ANQGSEA. With 2 bases removed from V and 0 bases from J, the gap between germline ends came to 5 bases. This CDR3 has 13 residues. The chain's CDR3 is CSVERDSYNEQFF. CDR3 nucleotides: TGCAGCGTTGAAAGGGACTCCTACAATGAGCAGTTCTTC.